These T cell receptor beta chains were read from a single sample in a study of response to subunit inactivated influenza vaccine. TCRdb reprocessed the RT-PCR reads with MiXCR, giving one entry per CDR3 protein. This table has around 570,000 distinct CDR3 sequences, 10% to 12% appearing once. This sample also appeared in a second study, on T cells expressing NK-cell markers.

Sequencing was performed on PBMCs from blood, taken on the day of vaccination. Receptors originate from a man aged 45-65 years who received an inactivated influenza vaccine. The CDR3 runs from the conserved cysteine through the conserved F or W. The D gene is left open where the match is weak. The listing skips clone size in some rows; elsewhere it reads once, few, many or a size class.

size | J | D | V | DNA | CDR3
NA | TRBJ1-5 | NA | TRBV15 | TGTGCCACCAGCATCGGCAGGGAGGCGGACGGGCCCCAGCATTTT | CATSIGREADGPQHF
NA | TRBJ2-3 | TRBD2 | TRBV5-1 | TGCGCCAGCAGCTCTCTACCACTAGCGGGAGGGCCAACAGATACGCAGTATTTT | CASSSLPLAGGPTDTQYF
NA | TRBJ1-1 | NA | TRBV15 | TGTGCCACCAGCAGCGGCGAGGGGGCTGAAGCTTTCTTT | CATSSGEGAEAFF
once | TRBJ2-5 | NA | TRBV6-2/TRBV6-3 | TGTGCCAGCAGTTATTCCCGCCGGGAGACCCAGTACTTC | CASSYSRRETQYF
few | TRBJ2-7 | NA | TRBV15 | TGTGCCACCAGCCGGGGTGGGACACCGACCTACGAGCAGTACTTC | CATSRGGTPTYEQYF
few | TRBJ2-2 | NA | TRBV12-3/TRBV12-4 | TGTGCCAGCAGTTATCACGGGGAGCTGTTTTTT | CASSYHGELFF
NA | TRBJ2-7 | NA | TRBV15 | TGTGCCACCAGCAGACAGGACAGCACCTACGAGCAGTACTTC | CATSRQDSTYEQYF
many | TRBJ2-1 | TRBD2 | TRBV11-2 | TGTGCCAGCAGCTCACCGGATACCACTCTGACTAGCGGGAGGGTAGGTGAGCAGTTCTTC | CASSSPDTTLTSGRVGEQFF
many | TRBJ2-2 | NA | TRBV20-1 | TGCAGTGGATATGTGGGCACCGGGGAGCTGTTTTTT | CSGYVGTGELFF
few | TRBJ2-4 | TRBD1 | TRBV5-5 | TGTGCCAGCAGCTTGGAAACAGGGGGCGAGAACATTCAGTACTTC | CASSLETGGENIQYF
NA | TRBJ1-6 | TRBD1 | TRBV20-1 | TGCAGTGCACTGGACAGGAGCTCCTATAATTCACCCCTCCACTTT | CSALDRSSYNSPLHF
few | TRBJ2-3 | NA | TRBV9 | TGTGCCAGCAGCGCTTCGACAGGAGATACGCAGTATTTT | CASSASTGDTQYF
NA | TRBJ2-2 | NA | TRBV19 | TGTGCCAGTAGGGGGTCCGCCGCGAACACCGGGGAGCTGTTTTTT | CASRGSAANTGELFF
NA | TRBJ2-7 | NA | TRBV6-5 | TGTGCCAGCAGTTACGCGGCAGGCGGCCTCTACGAGCAGTACTTC | CASSYAAGGLYEQYF
few | TRBJ2-5 | NA | TRBV2 | TGTGCCAGCAGTGTGTTACTCCAAGAGACCCAGTACTTC | CASSVLLQETQYF
NA | TRBJ1-5 | NA | TRBV6-2/TRBV6-3 | TGTGCCAGCAGTTACTTCAGAAGTAGCAATCAGCCCCAGCATTTT | CASSYFRSSNQPQHF
NA | TRBJ2-5 | NA | TRBV10-3 | TGTGCCATCCGCGGCGGGACGGACCAAGAGACCCAGTACTTC | CAIRGGTDQETQYF
NA | TRBJ2-7 | NA | TRBV6-5 | TGTGCCAGCAGTTTAAAGGAAAAGGGCTTCGAGGAGCAGTACTTC | CASSLKEKGFEEQYF
few | TRBJ2-7 | NA | TRBV12-3/TRBV12-4 | TGTGCCAGCAGTGCCGGGGCAGGGTTCGCCTACGAGCAGTACTTC | CASSAGAGFAYEQYF
many | TRBJ2-5 | NA | TRBV20-1 | TGCAGTGCTACGGTCATCATGGAGACCCAGTACTTC | CSATVIMETQYF
NA | TRBJ2-7 | NA | TRBV21-1 | TGTGCCAGCAGCAGCCGACTAGCCGACTCCTACGAGCAGTACTTC | CASSSRLADSYEQYF
NA | TRBJ2-7 | TRBD2 | TRBV27 | TGTGCCAGCAGTTTCGCGGGAGAGTACTACGAGCAGTACTTC | CASSFAGEYYEQYF
NA | TRBJ2-5 | TRBD2 | TRBV7-8 | TGTGCCAGCAGCTTACAGCGGGGGGGATTTATTGACCAAGAGACCCAGTACTTC | CASSLQRGGFIDQETQYF
NA | TRBJ2-1 | NA | TRBV29-1 | TGCAGCGTTGACCTACAGGGCACCCCCCGGGAGAATGAGCAGTTCTTC | CSVDLQGTPRENEQFF
NA | TRBJ2-7 | NA | TRBV2 | TGTTCCAGCAGAAAACAGGGCACTAGGGACGAGCAGTACTTC | CSSRKQGTRDEQYF
NA | TRBJ2-2 | NA | TRBV12-3/TRBV12-4 | TGTGCCAGCAGTGAGACCTTGAACACCGGGGAGCTGTTTTTT | CASSETLNTGELFF
once | TRBJ2-1 | NA | TRBV3-1 | TGTGCCAGCAGCTATAGTTCGATGAATGAGCAGTTCTTC | CASSYSSMNEQFF
many | TRBJ2-7 | TRBD1 | TRBV6-2/TRBV6-3 | TGTGCCAGCAGGACAGGGGTTGGTCTCTACGAGCAGTACTTC | CASRTGVGLYEQYF
many | TRBJ2-5 | NA | TRBV20-1 | TGCAGTGCTAGTCCCCCCCCACTTAGAGAGACCCAGTACTTC | CSASPPPLRETQYF
many | TRBJ1-1 | NA | TRBV5-5 | TGTGCCAGCAGCTTGGAGGGTAGCACTGAAGCTTTCTTT | CASSLEGSTEAFF
few | TRBJ2-2 | NA | TRBV4-1 | TGCGCCAGCAGCCAAGACCCTTCGGGCAGGGGACCCTATACCGGGGAGCTGTTTTTT | CASSQDPSGRGPYTGELFF
NA | TRBJ2-1 | TRBD2 | TRBV24-1 | TGTGCCACCGCCCAGGCGGGAGGGCCCCCCGACAATGAGCAGTTCTTC | CATAQAGGPPDNEQFF
NA | TRBJ1-5 | NA | TRBV18 | TGTGCCAGCTCATCCTCTAGTACTTCTTATCAGCCCCAGCATTTT | CASSSSSTSYQPQHF
NA | TRBJ2-5 | TRBD1 | TRBV20-1 | TGCAGTGCTCCCTACAGGGGCGGAGAGACCCAGTACTTC | CSAPYRGGETQYF
few | TRBJ1-5 | NA | TRBV6-5 | TGTGCCAGCAGTTACTCCTTCCTTCAGCCCCAGCATTTT | CASSYSFLQPQHF
once | TRBJ2-5 | NA | TRBV2 | TGTGCCAGCAGTGCAACAGGCTGGGTCCAAGAGACCCAGTACTTC | CASSATGWVQETQYF
few | TRBJ2-1 | TRBD2 | TRBV20-1 | TGCAGTGCTAGCGTCCTAGCGGGCATACCCTACAATGAGCAGTTCTTC | CSASVLAGIPYNEQFF